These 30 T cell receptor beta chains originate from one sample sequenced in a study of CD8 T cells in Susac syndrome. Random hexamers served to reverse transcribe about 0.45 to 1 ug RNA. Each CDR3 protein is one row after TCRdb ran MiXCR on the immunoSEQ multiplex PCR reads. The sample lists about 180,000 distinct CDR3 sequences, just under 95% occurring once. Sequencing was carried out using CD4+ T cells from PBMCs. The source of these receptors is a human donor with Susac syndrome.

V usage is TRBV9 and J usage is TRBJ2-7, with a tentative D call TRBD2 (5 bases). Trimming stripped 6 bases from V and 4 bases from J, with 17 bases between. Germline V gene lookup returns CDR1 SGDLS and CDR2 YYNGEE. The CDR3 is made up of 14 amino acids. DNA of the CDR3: TGTGCCAGCACCGGACTCGCTCAGAGGTACGAGCAGTACTTC. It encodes CASTGLAQRYEQYF.

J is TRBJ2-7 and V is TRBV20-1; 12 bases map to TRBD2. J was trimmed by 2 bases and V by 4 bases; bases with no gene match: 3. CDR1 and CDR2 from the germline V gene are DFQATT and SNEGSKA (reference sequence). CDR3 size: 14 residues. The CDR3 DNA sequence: TGCAGTGCTAAGGCTAGCGGGAGGGCCTACGAGCAGTACTTC. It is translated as CSAKASGRAYEQYF.

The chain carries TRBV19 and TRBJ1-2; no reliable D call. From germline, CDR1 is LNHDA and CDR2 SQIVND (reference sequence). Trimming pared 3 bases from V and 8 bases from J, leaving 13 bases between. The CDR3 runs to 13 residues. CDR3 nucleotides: TGTGCCAGTAGTATCGTGAAGGGTTACGGCTACACCTTC. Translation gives CASSIVKGYGYTF.

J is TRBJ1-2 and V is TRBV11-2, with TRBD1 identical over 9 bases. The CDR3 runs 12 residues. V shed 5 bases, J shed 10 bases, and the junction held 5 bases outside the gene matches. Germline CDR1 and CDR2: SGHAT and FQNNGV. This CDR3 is CASSLTGGAYTF. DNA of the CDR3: TGTGCCAGCAGCCTGACAGGGGGGGCCTACACCTTC.

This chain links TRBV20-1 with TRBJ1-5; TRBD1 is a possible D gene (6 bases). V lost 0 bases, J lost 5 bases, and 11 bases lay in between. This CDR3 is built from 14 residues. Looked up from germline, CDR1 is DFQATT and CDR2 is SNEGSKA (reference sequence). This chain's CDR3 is CSARDTQGYQPQHF. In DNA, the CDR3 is TGCAGTGCTAGAGACACACAGGGATATCAGCCCCAGCATTTT.

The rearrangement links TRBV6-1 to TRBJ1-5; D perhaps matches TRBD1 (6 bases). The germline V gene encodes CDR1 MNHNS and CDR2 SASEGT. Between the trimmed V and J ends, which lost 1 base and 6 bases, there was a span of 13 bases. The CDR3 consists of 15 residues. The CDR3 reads CASSEVWAGVQPQHF. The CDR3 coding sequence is TGTGCCAGCAGTGAAGTTTGGGCAGGGGTTCAGCCCCAGCATTTT.

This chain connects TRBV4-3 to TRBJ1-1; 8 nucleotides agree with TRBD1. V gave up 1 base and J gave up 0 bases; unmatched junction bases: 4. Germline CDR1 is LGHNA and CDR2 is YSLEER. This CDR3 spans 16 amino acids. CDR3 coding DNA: TGCGCCAGCAGCCAAGGACAGGGGAGGGTGAACACTGAAGCTTTCTTT. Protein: CASSQGQGRVNTEAFF.

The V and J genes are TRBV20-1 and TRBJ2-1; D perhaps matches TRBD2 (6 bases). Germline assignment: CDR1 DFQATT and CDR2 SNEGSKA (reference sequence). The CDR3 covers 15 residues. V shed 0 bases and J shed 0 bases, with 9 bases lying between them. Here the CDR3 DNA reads TGCAGTGCTAGAGATCCAGCGGGCTCCTACAATGAGCAGTTCTTC. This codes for CSARDPAGSYNEQFF.

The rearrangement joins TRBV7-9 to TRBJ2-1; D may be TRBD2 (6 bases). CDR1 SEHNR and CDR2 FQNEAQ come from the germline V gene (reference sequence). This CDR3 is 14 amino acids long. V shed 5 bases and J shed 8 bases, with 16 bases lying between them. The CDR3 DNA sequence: TGTGCCAGCAGCACCCGGGGGAAAGACGATGAGCAGTTCTTC. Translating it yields CASSTRGKDDEQFF. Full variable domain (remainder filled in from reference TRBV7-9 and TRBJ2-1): DTGVSQNPRHKITKRGQNVTFRCDPISEHNRLYWYRQTLGQGPEFLTYFQNEAQLEKSRLLSDRFSAERPKGSFSTLEIQRTEQGDSAMYLCASSTRGKDDEQFFGPGTRLTVL.

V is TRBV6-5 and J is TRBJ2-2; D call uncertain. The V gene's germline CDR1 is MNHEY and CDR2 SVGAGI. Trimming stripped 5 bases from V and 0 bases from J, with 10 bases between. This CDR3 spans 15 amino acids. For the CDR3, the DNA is TGTGCCAGCAGTCTTGACACCGCGAACACCGGGGAGCTGTTTTTT. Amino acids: CASSLDTANTGELFF.

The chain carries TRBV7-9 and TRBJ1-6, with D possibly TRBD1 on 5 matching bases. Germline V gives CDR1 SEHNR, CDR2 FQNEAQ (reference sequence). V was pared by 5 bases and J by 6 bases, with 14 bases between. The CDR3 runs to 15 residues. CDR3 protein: CASSPPDSSNSPLHF. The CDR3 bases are TGTGCCAGCAGCCCCCCCGACAGCAGTAATTCACCCCTCCACTTT.

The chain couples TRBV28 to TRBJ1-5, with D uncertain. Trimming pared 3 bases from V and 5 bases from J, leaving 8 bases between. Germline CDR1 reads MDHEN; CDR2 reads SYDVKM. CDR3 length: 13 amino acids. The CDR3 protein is CASSLESHQPQHF. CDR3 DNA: TGTGCCAGCAGTTTGGAAAGTCATCAGCCCCAGCATTTT.

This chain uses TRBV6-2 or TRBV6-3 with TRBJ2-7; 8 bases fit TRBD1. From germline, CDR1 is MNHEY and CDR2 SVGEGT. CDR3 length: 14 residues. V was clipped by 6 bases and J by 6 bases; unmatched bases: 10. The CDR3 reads CASRPGQASLEQYF. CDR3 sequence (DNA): TGTGCCAGCAGACCGGGACAGGCCTCCCTCGAGCAGTACTTC.

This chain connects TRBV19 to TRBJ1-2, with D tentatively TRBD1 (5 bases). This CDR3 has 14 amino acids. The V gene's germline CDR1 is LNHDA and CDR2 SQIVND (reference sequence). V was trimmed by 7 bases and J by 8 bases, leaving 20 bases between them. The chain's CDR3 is CASKTGSLSGGYTF. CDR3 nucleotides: TGTGCCAGTAAAACAGGTTCACTAAGTGGCGGCTACACCTTC.

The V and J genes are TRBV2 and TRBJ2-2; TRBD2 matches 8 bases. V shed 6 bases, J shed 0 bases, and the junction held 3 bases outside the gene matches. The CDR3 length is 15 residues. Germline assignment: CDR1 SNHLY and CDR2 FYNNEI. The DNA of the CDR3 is TGTGCCAGCAGCCAGCGGGGGCCGAACACCGGGGAGCTGTTTTTT. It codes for CASSQRGPNTGELFF.

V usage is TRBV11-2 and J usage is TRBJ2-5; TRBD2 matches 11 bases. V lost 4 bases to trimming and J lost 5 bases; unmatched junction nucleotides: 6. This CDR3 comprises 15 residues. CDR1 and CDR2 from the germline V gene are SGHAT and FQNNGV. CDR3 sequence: CASSSLAGGVETQYF. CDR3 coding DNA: TGTGCCAGCAGCTCGCTAGCGGGGGGTGTGGAGACCCAGTACTTC.

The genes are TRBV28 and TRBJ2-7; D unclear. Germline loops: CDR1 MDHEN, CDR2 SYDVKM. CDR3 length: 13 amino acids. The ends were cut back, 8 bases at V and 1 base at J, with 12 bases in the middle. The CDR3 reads CASGKGFSYEQYF. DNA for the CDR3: TGTGCCAGCGGTAAGGGCTTTTCCTACGAGCAGTACTTC. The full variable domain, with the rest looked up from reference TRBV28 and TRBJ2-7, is DVKVTQSSRYLVKRTGEKVFLECVQDMDHENMFWYRQDPGLGLRLIYFSYDVKMKEKGDIPEGYSVSREKKERFSLILESASTNQTSMYLCASGKGFSYEQYFGPGTRLTVT.

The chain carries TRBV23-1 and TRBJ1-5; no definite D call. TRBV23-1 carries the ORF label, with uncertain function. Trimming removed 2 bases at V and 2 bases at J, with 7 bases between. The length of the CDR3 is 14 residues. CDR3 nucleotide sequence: TGCGCCAGCAGTCAAGGGGAAGGCAATCAGCCCCAGCATTTT. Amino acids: CASSQGEGNQPQHF.

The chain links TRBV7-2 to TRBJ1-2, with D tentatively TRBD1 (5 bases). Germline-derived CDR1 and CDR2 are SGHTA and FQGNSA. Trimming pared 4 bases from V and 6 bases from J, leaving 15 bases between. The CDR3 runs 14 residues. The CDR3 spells CASSSDRGGDGYTF. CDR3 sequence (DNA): TGTGCCAGCAGCTCGGACCGGGGGGGGGATGGCTACACCTTC.

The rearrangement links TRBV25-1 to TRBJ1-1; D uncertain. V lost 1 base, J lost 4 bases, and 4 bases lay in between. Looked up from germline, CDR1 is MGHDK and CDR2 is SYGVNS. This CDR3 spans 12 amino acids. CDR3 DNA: TGTGCCAGCAGTGAATGGGGCACTGAAGCTTTCTTT. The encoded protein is CASSEWGTEAFF.

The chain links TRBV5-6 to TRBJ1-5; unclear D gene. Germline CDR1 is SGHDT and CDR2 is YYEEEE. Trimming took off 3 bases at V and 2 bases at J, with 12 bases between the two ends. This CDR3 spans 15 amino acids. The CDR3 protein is CASSSQAGGNQPQHF. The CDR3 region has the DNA TGTGCCAGCAGCTCTCAAGCGGGCGGCAATCAGCCCCAGCATTTT.

The chain's CDR3 is CASSLLTGPGNTIYF. The CDR3 DNA sequence: TGTGCCAGCAGCTTACTGACAGGGCCTGGAAACACCATATATTTT. The rearrangement joins TRBV11-3 to TRBJ1-3; 7 positions match TRBD1. CDR1 and CDR2 from the germline V gene are SGHNT and YENEEA. The V and J ends lost 2 bases and 2 bases, in that order; junction bases with no gene match: 3. The CDR3 has 15 residues. The full variable domain, rest sourced from reference TRBV11-3 and TRBJ1-3, is EAGVVQSPRYKIIEKKQPVAFWCNPISGHNTLYWYLQNLGQGPELLIRYENEEAVDDSQLPKDRFSAERLKGVDSTLKIQPAELGDSAVYLCASSLLTGPGNTIYFGEGSWLTVV.

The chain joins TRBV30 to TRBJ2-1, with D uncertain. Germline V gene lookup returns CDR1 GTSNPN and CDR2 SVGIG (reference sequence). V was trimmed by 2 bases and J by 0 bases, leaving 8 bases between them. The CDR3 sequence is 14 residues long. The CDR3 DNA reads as TGTGCCTGGAGTCGGCCAAGCTCCTACAATGAGCAGTTCTTC. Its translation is CAWSRPSSYNEQFF.

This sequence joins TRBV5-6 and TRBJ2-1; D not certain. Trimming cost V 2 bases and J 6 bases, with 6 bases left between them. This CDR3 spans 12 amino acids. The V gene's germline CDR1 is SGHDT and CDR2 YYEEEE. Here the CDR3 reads CASSLMSNEQFF. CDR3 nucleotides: TGTGCCAGCAGCTTAATGTCCAATGAGCAGTTCTTC.

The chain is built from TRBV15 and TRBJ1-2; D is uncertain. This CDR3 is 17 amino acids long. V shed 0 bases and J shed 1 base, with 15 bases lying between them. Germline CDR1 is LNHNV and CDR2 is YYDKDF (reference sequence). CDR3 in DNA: TGTGCCACCAGCAGAGATCCGGGGTCCTCACTTAACTATGGCTACACCTTC. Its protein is CATSRDPGSSLNYGYTF.

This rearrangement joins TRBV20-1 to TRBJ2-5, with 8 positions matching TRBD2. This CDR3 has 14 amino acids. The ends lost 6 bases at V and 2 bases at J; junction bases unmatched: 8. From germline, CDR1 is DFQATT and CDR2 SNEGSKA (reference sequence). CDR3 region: CSALSSGGQETQYF. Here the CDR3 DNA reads TGCAGTGCCCTCTCGAGCGGGGGACAAGAGACCCAGTACTTC.

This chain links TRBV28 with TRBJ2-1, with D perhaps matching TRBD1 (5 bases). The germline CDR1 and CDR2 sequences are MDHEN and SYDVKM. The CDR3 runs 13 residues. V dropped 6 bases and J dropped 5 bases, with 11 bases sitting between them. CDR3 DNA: TGTGCCAGCAGAGGGGCTCGGAACAATGAGCAGTTCTTC. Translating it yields CASRGARNNEQFF. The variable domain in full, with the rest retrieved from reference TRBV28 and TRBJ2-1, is DVKVTQSSRYLVKRTGEKVFLECVQDMDHENMFWYRQDPGLGLRLIYFSYDVKMKEKGDIPEGYSVSREKKERFSLILESASTNQTSMYLCASRGARNNEQFFGPGTRLTVL.

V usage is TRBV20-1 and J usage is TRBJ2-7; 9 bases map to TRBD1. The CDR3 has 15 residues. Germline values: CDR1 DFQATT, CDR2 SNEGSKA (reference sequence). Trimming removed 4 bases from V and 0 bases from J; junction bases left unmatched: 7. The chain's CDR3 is CSAIIGQGSSYEQYF. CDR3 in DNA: TGCAGTGCTATAATCGGACAGGGGAGCTCCTACGAGCAGTACTTC.

DNA of the CDR3: TGTGCCTGGAGCCAGGAGGTTGCGGATACGCAGTATTTT. Its protein product is CAWSQEVADTQYF. This chain joins TRBV30 and TRBJ2-3; D perhaps matches TRBD2 (5 bases). Germline CDR1 reads GTSNPN; CDR2 reads SVGIG (reference sequence). CDR3 length equals 13 residues. Deletions cut 3 bases from V and 6 bases from J, with 13 bases between.

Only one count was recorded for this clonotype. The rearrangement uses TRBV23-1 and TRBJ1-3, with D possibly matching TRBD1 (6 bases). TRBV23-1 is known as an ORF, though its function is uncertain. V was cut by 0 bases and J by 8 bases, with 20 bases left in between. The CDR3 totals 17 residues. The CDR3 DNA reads TGCGCCAGCAGTCAATCATTCTGTCAGGGGTTGGTGGACACCATATATTTT. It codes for CASSQSFCQGLVDTIYF.